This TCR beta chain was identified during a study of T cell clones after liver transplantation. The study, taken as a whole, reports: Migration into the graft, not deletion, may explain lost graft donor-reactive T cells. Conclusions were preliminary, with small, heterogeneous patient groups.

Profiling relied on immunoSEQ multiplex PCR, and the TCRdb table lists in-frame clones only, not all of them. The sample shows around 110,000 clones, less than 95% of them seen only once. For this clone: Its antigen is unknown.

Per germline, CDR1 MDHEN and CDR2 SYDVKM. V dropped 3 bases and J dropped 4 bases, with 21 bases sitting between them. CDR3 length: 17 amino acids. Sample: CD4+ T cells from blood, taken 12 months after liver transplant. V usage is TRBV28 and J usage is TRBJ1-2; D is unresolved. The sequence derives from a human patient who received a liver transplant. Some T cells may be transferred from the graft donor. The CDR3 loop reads CASSFPIRPGGSYGYTF. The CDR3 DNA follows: TGTGCCAGCAGTTTCCCTATCCGCCCGGGAGGGTCCTATGGCTACACCTTC.